The following is a T cell receptor (beta chain) sequence with its context. Some clones are missing from TCRdb's copy, which holds only in-frame ones; the method was immunoSEQ multiplex PCR. The table has approximately 94,000 clones, around 87% seen once. Germline V gene data show CDR1 as PRHDT and CDR2 as FYEKMQ (reference sequence). V was clipped by 2 bases and J by 2 bases; unmatched bases: 7. The CDR3 totals 17 residues. This sample was taken from a study of PD-L1 blockade in urothelial cancer. The wider study: The year 2014 saw patients start atezolizumab, 1,200 mg intravenously every 3 weeks. Before enrollment, 0 to 3 chemotherapy regimens had been given to patients. Blood underwent analysis 3 weeks (second dose) and 6 weeks after treatment began.

Time point reported: pretreatment peripheral blood. This chain connects TRBV13 to TRBJ2-1; 9 bases agree with TRBD1. This receptor was taken from a man aged 55 to 70 with urothelial cancer. The specimen comprised PBMCs, sampled around atezolizumab (anti-PD-L1) treatment. The CDR3 loop is CASSLNRDRATYNEQFF. CDR3 nucleotide sequence: TGTGCCAGCAGCTTAAACCGGGACAGGGCAACCTACAATGAGCAGTTCTTC.